This T cell receptor (beta chain) is from a study of T cells in localized non-small cell lung cancer. Per germline, CDR1 SQVTM and CDR2 ANQGSEA. This CDR3 comprises 14 residues. Trimming cost V 4 bases and J 8 bases; bases outside gene matches: 6. Study observations and caveats: Exceeding tumor, uninvolved adjacent lung had the highest T cell clonality. Tumor samples were not multi-region, leaving intratumor heterogeneity unexcluded. In adjacent lung, a median about 54 of the top 100 tumor clones were found.

Sequencing used immunoSEQ multiplex PCR; TCRdb keeps in-frame clones, though not all of them. The sample comprises about 54,000 clones, roughly four fifths of which are singletons, and just under 20% rests with the top ten. Concerning this clone itself: As yet, its antigen is unknown.

V is TRBV29-1 and J is TRBJ2-2; 11 bases map to TRBD1. This sequence was found in a female donor older than 55 with stage II squamous cell lung carcinoma. Sequenced material: peripheral blood, taken before any cancer treatment. The chain's CDR3 is CSVGTGGIAGELFF. The CDR3 nucleotides are TGCAGCGTTGGGACAGGGGGCATAGCGGGGGAGCTGTTTTTT.